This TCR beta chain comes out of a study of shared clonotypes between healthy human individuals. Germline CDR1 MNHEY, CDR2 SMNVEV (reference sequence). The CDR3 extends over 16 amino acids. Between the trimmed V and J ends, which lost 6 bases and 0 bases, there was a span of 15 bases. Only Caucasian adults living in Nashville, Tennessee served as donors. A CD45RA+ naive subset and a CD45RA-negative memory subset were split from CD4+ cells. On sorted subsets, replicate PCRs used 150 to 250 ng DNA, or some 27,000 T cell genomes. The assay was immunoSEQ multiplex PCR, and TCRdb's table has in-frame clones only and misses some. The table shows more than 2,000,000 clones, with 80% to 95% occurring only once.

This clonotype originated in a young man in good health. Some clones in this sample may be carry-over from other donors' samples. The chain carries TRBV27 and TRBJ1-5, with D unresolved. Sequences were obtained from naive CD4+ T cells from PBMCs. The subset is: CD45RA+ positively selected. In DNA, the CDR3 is TGTGCCAGCAGACTGGACGGGTTGAATAGCAATCAGCCCCAGCATTTT. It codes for CASRLDGLNSNQPQHF.